Shown below are 19 T cell receptor beta chains from a single sample sequenced in a study of blood T cells in healthy people across ages. With a J-beta primer mix and a sample-barcoded 5' primer, a second PCR ran about 7 to 12 cycles. TCRdb re-called the 5' RACE reads through MiXCR, storing one row per CDR3 protein. The sample has roughly 550,000 distinct CDR3 sequences; about 25% are singletons. The data were also submitted as part of a second study, on T cells of mothers and their children.

The source material was blood. These receptors originate from a boy aged 5-17 years in good health.

V and J are TRBV6-2 or TRBV6-3 and TRBJ2-3, with 9 positions matching TRBD1. V shed 0 bases, J shed 2 bases, and the junction held 6 bases outside the gene matches. Germline values: CDR1 MNHEY, CDR2 SVGEGT. This CDR3 comprises 17 residues. The CDR3 reads CASSYSRDRDATDTQYF. CDR3 coding DNA: TGTGCCAGCAGTTACTCCCGGGACAGGGACGCCACAGATACGCAGTATTTT.

The V call is TRBV23-1, the J call TRBJ2-1; a weak D match, TRBD1 (5 bases). TRBV23-1 is an ORF, with its function uncertain. The CDR3 extends over 16 amino acids. Trimming pared 1 base from V and 6 bases from J, leaving 16 bases between. The CDR3 nucleotides are TGCGCCAGCAGTCAATGGCCCGCCCAGGGCCTCAATGAGCAGTTCTTC. This gives the protein CASSQWPAQGLNEQFF.

The chain links TRBV6-6 to TRBJ2-3, with 8 bases aligning to TRBD2. Trimming cost V 2 bases and J 4 bases; bases outside gene matches: 11. The CDR3 contains 17 residues. The germline gives CDR1 MNHNY, CDR2 SVGAGI (reference sequence). CDR3 nucleotide sequence: TGTGCCAGCAGTTACACGAAAGCGGGGGAGAGATCAGATACGCAGTATTTT. Translating it yields CASSYTKAGERSDTQYF.

This clonotype was found a few times. J is TRBJ2-5 and V is TRBV28, with TRBD1 matching over 9 bases. The better agreement between TRBJ2-7 and the DNA end casts doubt on the J call. The length of the CDR3 is 20 residues. Germline CDR1 reads MDHEN; CDR2 reads SYDVKM. CDR3 protein: CASSSLHEGQGRFLGYEQYF. CDR3 nucleotide sequence: TGTGCCAGCAGTTCCCTTCACGAGGGACAGGGAAGATTTCTCGGCTACGAGCAGTACTTC.

This clonotype was seen a few times. The rearrangement joins TRBV28 to TRBJ2-4; D unclear. Germline V lookup: CDR1 MDHEN, CDR2 SYDVKM. CDR3 length: 16 residues. Between the trimmed V and J ends, which lost 7 bases and 0 bases, there was a span of 16 bases. The CDR3 is CASNPTGSLAKNIQYF. DNA for the CDR3: TGTGCCAGCAACCCGACGGGTTCGCTAGCCAAAAACATTCAGTACTTC. The full variable domain, rest sourced from reference TRBV28 and TRBJ2-4, is DVKVTQSSRYLVKRTGEKVFLECVQDMDHENMFWYRQDPGLGLRLIYFSYDVKMKEKGDIPEGYSVSREKKERFSLILESASTNQTSMYLCASNPTGSLAKNIQYFGAGTRLSVL.

The J gene is TRBJ1-4, the V gene TRBV9; 7 bases are shared with TRBD1. The germline gives CDR1 SGDLS, CDR2 YYNGEE. Trimming at V came to 0 bases and at J to 8 bases, leaving 10 bases not matched to a gene. The CDR3 covers 16 residues. CDR3 in amino acids: CASSVGRQGGLEKLFF. CDR3 sequence (DNA): TGTGCCAGCAGCGTAGGAAGACAGGGTGGTTTGGAAAAACTGTTTTTT.

The gene calls are TRBV5-1 and TRBJ2-5; a weak D match, TRBD2 (6 bases). CDR1 is SGHRS, CDR2 YFSETQ, per germline. V gave up 0 bases and J gave up 0 bases, with 12 bases separating them. This CDR3 has 16 residues. CDR3 in DNA: TGCGCCAGCAGCTTGGGACTAGATATGTACCAAGAGACCCAGTACTTC. This translates into CASSLGLDMYQETQYF. The variable domain in full, with the rest retrieved from reference TRBV5-1 and TRBJ2-5, is KAGVTQTPRYLIKTRGQQVTLSCSPISGHRSVSWYQQTPGQGLQFLFEYFSETQRNKGNFPGRFSGRQFSNSRSEMNVSTLELGDSALYLCASSLGLDMYQETQYFGPGTRLLVL.

This rearrangement joins TRBV7-2 to TRBJ2-5, with 8 bases identical to TRBD2. The DNA end favors TRBJ2-1, so the J call may be wrong. CDR1 is SGHTA and CDR2 is FQGNSA in the germline V gene. The CDR3 length is 16 residues. The CDR3 region has the DNA TGTGCCAGCAGCTTAGCGGGGCTAGCGGGTTGCAATGAGCAGTTCTTC. Translated, it gives CASSLAGLAGCNEQFF.

The table lists this clonotype with a few counts. Possible read error: a much larger clone is one base away. The conserved final phenylalanine or tryptophan is absent from the CDR3, which likely points to a read error. The rearrangement links TRBV18 to TRBJ2-3; no clear D gene. CDR3 length: 15 amino acids. V gave up 1 base and J gave up 4 bases, with 12 bases separating them. Per germline, CDR1 KGHSH and CDR2 LQKENI. The CDR3 nucleotides are TGTGCCAGCTCACCACTCAGACGCGGCGCAGATACGCAGTATTCT. Amino acids: CASSPLRRGADTQYS.

The CDR3 sequence is CASSFIRTSTDTQYF. The CDR3 DNA is TGTGCCAGCAGTTTTATCAGGACTAGCACAGATACGCAGTATTTT. The rearrangement uses TRBV12-3 or TRBV12-4 and TRBJ2-3; perhaps TRBD2 as D (5 bases). V shed 3 bases and J shed 0 bases, with 10 bases lying between them. The CDR3 spans 15 residues.

Ten or more counts support this clonotype. The rearrangement joins TRBV20-1 to TRBJ2-7, with D uncertain. This CDR3 has 13 residues. V lost 3 bases and J lost 3, with 12 bases in between. Germline V gives CDR1 DFQATT, CDR2 SNEGSKA (reference sequence). The CDR3 bases are TGCAGTGCTAGGACGGGTGATTTCTACGAGCAGTACTTC. As protein: CSARTGDFYEQYF.

This clonotype was observed a handful of times. The CDR3 region is CASSQVGSQRETQYF. Written as DNA, the CDR3 is TGCGCCAGCAGCCAAGTGGGTTCGCAGAGGGAGACCCAGTACTTC. The V call is TRBV4-1, the J call TRBJ2-5; D not certain. CDR3 length: 15 amino acids. The V gene's germline CDR1 is MGHRA and CDR2 YSYEKL. The V and J ends lost 1 base and 5 bases respectively, with 14 bases between them.

V gene TRBV2 combines with J gene TRBJ2-5; no clear D gene. The end of the DNA aligns better with TRBJ2-7, so the J call may be wrong. The CDR3 has 13 amino acids. Germline CDR1 and CDR2: SNHLY and FYNNEI. The CDR3 region has the DNA TGTGCCAGCGCTTCCAGGCCCATCTACGAGCAGTACTTC. Amino acids: CASASRPIYEQYF.

This clonotype occurred a few times. CDR3 nucleotide sequence: TGTGCCAGCAGTAAGTTCGGGGACTCTAGCAATCAGCCCCAGCATTTT. Translation: CASSKFGDSSNQPQHF. The rearrangement links TRBV6-7 to TRBJ1-5; TRBD1 is a possible D gene (5 bases). TRBV6-7 has ORF status, its function being uncertain. V was trimmed by 5 bases and J by 0 bases, leaving 14 bases between them. The CDR3 loop spans 16 amino acids.

This sequence joins TRBV7-3 and TRBJ2-5; TRBD2 is a possible D gene (5 bases). The J call may be faulty, since TRBJ2-1 better matches the DNA end. The CDR3 has 15 residues. Germline-derived CDR1 and CDR2 are SGHTA and FQGTGA. The CDR3 is CASSLSLAPPNEQFF. The CDR3 nucleotides read TGTGCCAGCAGCTTAAGCCTAGCCCCGCCCAATGAGCAGTTCTTC.

CDR3 sequence reads: CASTRDRGYEQFF. CDR3 nucleotide sequence: TGCGCCAGCACCCGGGACAGGGGATATGAGCAGTTCTTC. V and J are TRBV5-1 and TRBJ2-1, with 10 bases matching TRBD1. Germline values: CDR1 SGHRS, CDR2 YFSETQ. This CDR3 contains 13 residues. J lost 8 bases, V lost 6 bases, and 5 bases had no gene match.

This clonotype was seen a single time. As DNA, the CDR3 is TGCAGCGTCCCCAGGGGAGCCTACAATGAGCAGTTCTTC. It codes for CSVPRGAYNEQFF. The chain combines TRBV29-1 with TRBJ2-1; a possible D gene is TRBD1 (6 bases). CDR3 length: 13 amino acids. Germline CDR1 SQVTM, CDR2 ANQGSEA. The ends were cut back, 6 bases at V and 2 bases at J, with 11 bases in the middle.

CDR3 bases: TGTGCCAGCAGTTACGGGTGGGCAGTCATGGATACGCAGTATTTT. It encodes CASSYGWAVMDTQYF. The V call is TRBV6-6, the J call TRBJ2-3; no clear D gene. The CDR3 totals 15 residues. Germline assignment: CDR1 MNHNY and CDR2 SVGAGI (reference sequence). The germline V and J ends were trimmed by 2 bases and 6 bases, with 15 bases remaining between them.

The chain uses TRBV5-1 and TRBJ1-1; D may be TRBD1 (5 bases). The CDR3 covers 14 residues. Germline V lookup: CDR1 SGHRS, CDR2 YFSETQ. Trimming took 4 bases from V and 5 from J, leaving 15 bases between them. Here the CDR3 reads CASSGPGTATEAFF. CDR3 sequence (DNA): TGCGCCAGCAGCGGACCCGGGACCGCGACTGAAGCTTTCTTT.